The 4 T cell receptor beta chains given below trace back to one sample, sequenced in a study of T cells after posttransplantation cyclophosphamide. Profiled with immunoSEQ multiplex PCR; TCRdb holds only in-frame clones, not every one. The repertoire has 10,000 or so clones, 95% to 98% of them found once; the top ten carry 0.25%. Cells defined as naive were viable CD3+CD4+ or CD3+CD8+ and CCR7+CD45RA+CD45RO-CD95-CD27+CD28+. Sequences were obtained from naive CD4+ T cells sorted from PBMCs. Receptors were obtained from a woman aged 55-70 years in good health, CMV-negative, and a related stem cell transplant donor.

The chain joins TRBV5-1 to TRBJ2-3; the D gene is possibly TRBD2 (5 bases). The CDR3 consists of 13 residues. Germline-derived CDR1 and CDR2 are SGHRS and YFSETQ. Trimming removed 2 bases at V and 1 base at J, with 5 bases between. The CDR3 coding sequence is TGCGCCAGCAGCTTCGGGGGCACAGATACGCAGTATTTT. Translating gives CASSFGGTDTQYF. The full variable domain, in which reference TRBV5-1 and TRBJ2-3 provide the parts outside the CDR3, is KAGVTQTPRYLIKTRGQQVTLSCSPISGHRSVSWYQQTPGQGLQFLFEYFSETQRNKGNFPGRFSGRQFSNSRSEMNVSTLELGDSALYLCASSFGGTDTQYFGPGTRLTVL.

This chain connects TRBV5-1 to TRBJ2-7; weak D call: TRBD1 (8 bases). Trimming removed 3 bases from V and 7 bases from J, with 11 bases in between. The CDR3 is 12 amino acids. Germline CDR1 is SGHRS and CDR2 is YFSETQ. The CDR3 region is CASSSQGGEQYF. CDR3 DNA sequence: TGCGCCAGCAGCTCACAGGGGGGGGAGCAGTACTTC.

This clone was observed a single time. V and J are TRBV5-6 and TRBJ2-5; maybe TRBD2 (5 bases). Per the germline V gene, CDR1 is SGHDT and CDR2 is YYEEEE. Trimming stripped 8 bases from V and 2 bases from J, with 10 bases between. CDR3 length: 12 residues. DNA of the CDR3: TGTGCCAGTATTGGGAGTCAAGAGACCCAGTACTTC. It codes for CASIGSQETQYF.

The CDR3 protein is CASSPLTNTGELFF. For the CDR3, the DNA is TGTGCCAGCAGTCCTCTGACTAACACCGGGGAGCTGTTTTTT. This chain links TRBV6-5 with TRBJ2-2; D is unclear. The germline CDR1 and CDR2 sequences are MNHEY and SVGAGI. With 5 bases removed from V and 2 bases from J, the gap between germline ends came to 9 bases. The CDR3 is 14 amino acids.